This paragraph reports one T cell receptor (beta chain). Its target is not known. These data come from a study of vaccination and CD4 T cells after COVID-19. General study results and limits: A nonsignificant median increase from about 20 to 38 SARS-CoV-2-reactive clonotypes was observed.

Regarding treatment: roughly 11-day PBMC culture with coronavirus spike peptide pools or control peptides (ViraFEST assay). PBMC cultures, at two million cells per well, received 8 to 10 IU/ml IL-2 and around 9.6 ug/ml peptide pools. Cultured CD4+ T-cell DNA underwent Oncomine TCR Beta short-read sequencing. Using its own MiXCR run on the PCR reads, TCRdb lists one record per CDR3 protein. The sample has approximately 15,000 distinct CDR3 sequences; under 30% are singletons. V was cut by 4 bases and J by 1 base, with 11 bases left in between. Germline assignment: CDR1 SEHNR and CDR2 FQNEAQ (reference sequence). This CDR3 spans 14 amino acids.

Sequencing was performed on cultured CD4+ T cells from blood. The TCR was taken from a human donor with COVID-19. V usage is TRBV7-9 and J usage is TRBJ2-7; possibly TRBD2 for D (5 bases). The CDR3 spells CASSSGSVSYEQYF. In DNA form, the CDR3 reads TGTGCCAGCAGCTCGGGTAGCGTGTCCTACGAGCAGTACTTC. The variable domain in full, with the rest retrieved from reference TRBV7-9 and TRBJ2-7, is DTGVSQNPRHKITKRGQNVTFRCDPISEHNRLYWYRQTLGQGPEFLTYFQNEAQLEKSRLLSDRFSAERPKGSFSTLEIQRTEQGDSAMYLCASSSGSVSYEQYFGPGTRLTVT.